Below are 26 T cell receptor beta chains sequenced from a single sample in a study of breast tumors, draining lymph nodes, adjacent tissues. TCRdb reprocessed the multiplex PCR reads with MiXCR, giving one entry per CDR3 protein. Of 84,000 or so distinct CDR3 sequences in the sample, approximately 29% were seen once. Breast cancer patients provided tissue from their axillary draining lymph nodes. Specimen: axillary lymph node tissue. The receptors were gathered from a female donor with breast cancer. Some clones in this sample may be carry-over from other donors' samples.

This clonotype was seen many times. This chain uses TRBV6-1 with TRBJ1-2, with unresolved D. The V gene's germline CDR1 is MNHNS and CDR2 SASEGT. Trimming left V 2 bases short and J 4 bases short, with 8 bases between. This CDR3 has 13 amino acids. CDR3 sequence reads: CASSEITVYGYTF. The CDR3 bases are TGTGCCAGCAGTGAAATTACAGTCTATGGCTACACCTTC.

Of note for this clonotype: This may be a read error, as it is one base from a much larger clone. The chain joins TRBV18 to TRBJ2-1, with D tentatively TRBD1 or TRBD2 (5 bases each). Germline loops: CDR1 KGHSH, CDR2 LQKENI. CDR3 size: 15 residues. CDR3 protein: CASSTKGSSYNEQLF. In nucleotides, the CDR3 is TGTGCCAGCTCAACTAAGGGGAGCTCCTACAATGAGCAGCTCTTC.

This clonotype was counted between two and nine times. V usage is TRBV20-1 and J usage is TRBJ1-4; D is ambiguous. Between the trimmed V and J ends, which lost 5 bases and 8 bases, there was a span of 12 bases. The CDR3 consists of 12 residues. Germline-derived CDR1 and CDR2 are DFQATT and SNEGSKA (reference sequence). The chain's CDR3 is CSAPDTGEKLFF. For the CDR3, the DNA is TGCAGTGCTCCGGATACTGGAGAAAAACTGTTTTTT.

Ten or more counts support this clonotype. J is TRBJ1-2 and V is TRBV20-1; perhaps TRBD1 as D (5 bases). Germline-derived CDR1 and CDR2 are DFQATT and SNEGSKA (reference sequence). V lost 3 bases and J lost 6, with 20 bases in between. The CDR3 consists of 15 residues. CDR3 protein: CSARDTYANFHGYTF. The CDR3 DNA follows: TGCAGTGCTAGGGACACATACGCTAATTTCCATGGCTACACCTTC.

About this clonotype itself: This CDR3 fails to terminate in the conserved phenylalanine or tryptophan, so it likely reflects a read error. The chain employs TRBV19 and TRBJ1-2; TRBD1 aligns across 12 bases. Looked up from germline, CDR1 is LNHDA and CDR2 is SQIVND (reference sequence). This CDR3 is built from 16 residues. Written as DNA, the CDR3 is TGTGCCAGCAGTATAGAGGGGACAGGGGGCAATTATGGCTACACCTCC. Protein: CASSIEGTGGNYGYTS.

This clonotype was counted at least ten times. An end of the junction does not agree with germline; a read error may underlie this. J is TRBJ1-1 and V is TRBV7-9; weak D call: TRBD1 (5 bases). The CDR3 is 14 amino acids. Germline V gene lookup returns CDR1 SEHNR and CDR2 FQNEAQ (reference sequence). CDR3 protein: CASSAAPADTEAFF. The CDR3 bases are TGTGCCAGCAGCGCGGCCCCGGCGGACACAGAAGCTTTCTTT.

This clonotype was seen at least ten times. The V and J genes are TRBV4-1 and TRBJ1-4, with 10 bases identical to TRBD1. The CDR3 is 19 residues long. The V gene's germline CDR1 is MGHRA and CDR2 YSYEKL. V shed 1 base and J 3 bases; nucleotides not matched to a gene: 11. CDR3 amino acids: CASSQVSTGGIGANEKLFF. For the CDR3, the DNA is TGCGCCAGCAGCCAAGTTTCGACAGGGGGCATCGGAGCTAATGAAAAACTGTTTTTT.

This clonotype was observed many times. A much more abundant neighbour one base away suggests this may be a read error. This rearrangement joins TRBV20-1 to TRBJ1-2; D might be TRBD1 (6 bases). The CDR3 is 15 residues long. V was shortened by 3 bases and J by 4 bases, with 18 bases between the two germline ends. Germline lookup yields CDR1 DFQATT and CDR2 SNEGSKA (reference sequence). Here the CDR3 reads CSARANQGTTYGYTF. The CDR3 coding sequence is TGCAGTGCTAGGGCGAACCAGGGGACCACCTATGGCTACACCTTC.

As for this clonotype: A read error may explain this, as a much larger clone is one base away. The chain has TRBV11-3 and TRBJ2-1, with 12 bases lining up with TRBD2. The germline V gene encodes CDR1 SGHNT and CDR2 YENEEA. This CDR3 is 16 amino acids long. Trimming cost V 4 bases and J 12 bases; bases outside gene matches: 13. The CDR3 DNA follows: TGTGCCAGCAGCTCAGCCTCTAGCGGGAGGGCCCGATTGCAGTTCTTC. Its translation is CASSSASSGRARLQFF.

Comment on this clonotype: One base away lies a much larger clone, so this may be a sequencing read error. The CDR3 DNA follows: TGTGCCGGCAGTCACTCGATCTGGGGTGAGCAGTACTTC. It encodes CAGSHSIWGEQYF. V and J are TRBV6-5 and TRBJ2-7; D gene unclear. The CDR3 length is 13 residues. Germline CDR1 reads MNHEY; CDR2 reads SVGAGI.

There are many counts of this clonotype. The V gene is TRBV3-1, the J gene TRBJ2-2; 7 nucleotides match TRBD2. The V gene end was trimmed by 4 bases and the J gene end by 6 bases; junction bases not matched to a gene: 8. The CDR3 has 15 amino acids. Per germline, CDR1 LGHDT and CDR2 YNNKEL (reference sequence). CDR3 bases: TGTGCCAGCAGCCCAGACCACCGGGGGGCCGGGGAGCTGTTTTTT. The encoded protein is CASSPDHRGAGELFF.

This clonotype was recorded many times. J is TRBJ1-5 and V is TRBV27, with 7 bases identical to TRBD1. The germline V gene has CDR1 MNHEY and CDR2 SMNVEV (reference sequence). J lost 6 bases, V lost 5 bases, and 13 bases had no gene match. The length of the CDR3 is 16 residues. This CDR3 reads CASSPRTGWGGQPQHF. CDR3 sequence (DNA): TGTGCCAGCAGTCCGAGGACAGGTTGGGGTGGTCAGCCCCAGCATTTT.

The rearrangement links TRBV10-3 to TRBJ1-2; D not resolved. Germline loops: CDR1 ENHRY, CDR2 SYGVKD. This CDR3 has 13 amino acids. V was clipped by 10 bases and J by 1 base, with 13 bases between them. CDR3 loop: CATTPGSNYGYTF. CDR3 sequence (DNA): TGTGCCACCACACCGGGCAGTAACTATGGCTACACCTTC.

The chain recombines TRBV7-8 with TRBJ1-2; 8 bases map to TRBD1. The CDR3 has 13 residues. With V trimmed by 5 bases and J by 8 bases, 7 bases remained unmatched. CDR1 SGHVS and CDR2 FQNEAQ come from the germline V gene. The CDR3: CASSPRTGTGYTF. CDR3 in DNA: TGTGCCAGCAGCCCCAGGACAGGGACAGGCTACACCTTC.

In its sample, this clonotype was seen many times. The V and J genes are TRBV7-3 and TRBJ2-2; either TRBD1 or TRBD2 may supply D (5 bases each). V was shortened by 2 bases and J by 7 bases, with 14 bases between the two germline ends. Germline CDR1 and CDR2: SGHTA and FQGTGA. The CDR3 covers 15 residues. The CDR3 spells CASSLDGGIGGELFF. In nucleotides, the CDR3 is TGTGCCAGCAGCTTAGATGGGGGAATAGGCGGGGAGCTGTTTTTT.

This clonotype has a count of ten or more. The DNA of the CDR3 is TGTGCCAGCAGCGTTAAAGAGACCCAGTACTTC. Residues: CASSVKETQYF. V gene TRBV7-2 combines with J gene TRBJ2-5; D gene ambiguous. The germline CDR1 and CDR2 sequences are SGHTA and FQGNSA. V dropped 5 bases and J dropped 3 bases, with 4 bases sitting between them. The CDR3 totals 11 residues. Together with reference TRBV7-2 and TRBJ2-5, the CDR3 gives the full variable domain: GAGVSQSPSNKVTEKGKDVELRCDPISGHTALYWYRQSLGQGLEFLIYFQGNSAPDKSGLPSDRFSAERTGGSVSTLTIQRTQQEDSAVYLCASSVKETQYFGPGTRLLVL.

This clonotype came up many times. The chain recombines TRBV28 with TRBJ2-7; 8 bases are shared with TRBD1. Germline V gene lookup returns CDR1 MDHEN and CDR2 SYDVKM. The CDR3 is made up of 17 amino acids. The junction had 17 bases not matched to a gene; V was cut back by 8 bases and J by 2 bases. The CDR3 reads CASSGGAVSWRTYEQYF. In nucleotides, the CDR3 is TGTGCCAGCTCAGGGGGCGCGGTCTCTTGGCGAACCTACGAGCAGTACTTC.

This clonotype has ten or more counts. V and J are TRBV27 and TRBJ2-7; 9 nucleotides agree with TRBD2. CDR1 and CDR2 from the germline V gene are MNHEY and SMNVEV (reference sequence). V lost 5 bases, J lost 5 bases, and 10 bases stayed unmatched. The CDR3 length is 15 residues. CDR3 sequence (DNA): TGTGCCAGCAGTCAATATCCGGGACTAGCTCACGAGCAGTACTTC. It encodes CASSQYPGLAHEQYF.

The table lists this clonotype with many counts. V gene TRBV7-2 combines with J gene TRBJ2-3; 8 positions agree with TRBD2. Germline-derived CDR1 and CDR2 are SGHTA and FQGNSA. The junction had 3 bases not matched to a gene; V was cut back by 4 bases and J by 6 bases. CDR3 length: 13 amino acids. In DNA form, the CDR3 reads TGTGCCAGCAGCTACGCTAGCGGGGATACGCAGTATTTT. It is translated as CASSYASGDTQYF.

The table lists this clonotype with many counts. CDR3: CASSLPRRTSGHVCLIDTQYF. CDR3 nucleotides: TGTGCCAGCAGTTTACCTCGGCGGACATCGGGTCACGTATGTCTTATTGATACGCAGTATTTT. This rearrangement joins TRBV6-2 or TRBV6-3 to TRBJ2-3; possibly TRBD1 for D (5 bases). The length of the CDR3 is 21 residues. Between the trimmed V and J ends, which lost 4 bases and 6 bases, there was a span of 35 bases. Looked up from germline, CDR1 is MNHEY and CDR2 is SVGEGT.

V is TRBV11-3 and J is TRBJ1-5; no firm D call. Germline V gene data show CDR1 as SGHNT and CDR2 as YENEEA. Trimming pared 3 bases from V and 11 bases from J, leaving 8 bases between. The CDR3 is 11 residues long. The CDR3 region has the DNA TGTGCCAGCAGCTTTGGAGAGACCCAGCATTTT. Protein sequence: CASSFGETQHF.

J is TRBJ2-7 and V is TRBV11-2; tentative D call: TRBD1 (6 bases). The CDR3 covers 15 residues. Trimming removed 1 base at V and 2 bases at J, with 12 bases between. Germline assignment: CDR1 SGHAT and CDR2 FQNNGV. For the CDR3, the DNA is TGTGCCAGCAGCTTAGTGTCAGGGGCCCCCTACGAGCAGTACTTC. The encoded protein is CASSLVSGAPYEQYF.

This clonotype was picked up many times. CDR3 protein: CATSVRSSGANVLTF. CDR3 DNA: TGTGCCACCAGCGTGCGAAGCTCTGGGGCCAACGTCCTGACTTTC. The V call is TRBV15, the J call TRBJ2-6; D remains unclear. Trimming took off 5 bases at V and 0 bases at J, with 8 bases between the two ends. CDR3 size: 15 residues. The germline V gene encodes CDR1 LNHNV and CDR2 YYDKDF (reference sequence).

This clonotype came up many times. The chain uses TRBV6-4 and TRBJ2-2; D may be TRBD1 or TRBD2 (5 bases each). The CDR3 runs to 14 residues. Germline V gene sequence: CDR1 MRHNA, CDR2 SNTAGT. V lost 4 bases and J 4 bases, leaving 10 bases between the germline ends. The CDR3 is CASSVGEGTGELFF. In nucleotides, the CDR3 is TGTGCCAGCAGTGTGGGGGAAGGCACCGGGGAGCTGTTTTTT.

This clonotype was recorded a few times. This may stem from a read error, because a much larger clone lies one nucleotide away. The chain is built from TRBV6-2 or TRBV6-3 and TRBJ1-2; D is possibly TRBD1 (5 bases). CDR3 length equals 14 residues. Germline V gene sequence: CDR1 MNHEY, CDR2 SVGEGT. Trimming took off 6 bases at V and 2 bases at J, with 13 bases between the two ends. CDR3 sequence reads: CASRRRGWNYGYTF. CDR3 coding DNA: TGTGCCAGCAGGCGGAGGGGCTGGAACTATGGCTACACCTTC.

In its sample, this clonotype was seen many times. The V gene is TRBV5-1, the J gene TRBJ1-1, with 7 bases fitting TRBD1. The CDR3 contains 14 residues. The V and J ends lost 1 base and 2 bases, in that order; junction bases with no gene match: 2. Germline values: CDR1 SGHRS, CDR2 YFSETQ. In DNA, the CDR3 is TGCGCCAGCAGCTTGACAGGGGACAACACTGAAGCTTTCTTT. Translation: CASSLTGDNTEAFF.